The 18 T cell receptor beta chains listed next were all sequenced from one sample in a study of chemoradiotherapy in HPV16-positive cancers. This table comes from immunoSEQ multiplex PCR, and its TCRdb copy is limited to in-frame clones, with some not included. The sample consists of about 53,000 clones, more than 75% of them appearing once. Sequences were derived from blood, sampled from a patient who underwent chemoradiotherapy. The receptors shown here come from a human donor with HPV-associated anogenital cancer.

The chain carries TRBV30 and TRBJ1-2, with 8 positions matching TRBD1. The V segment lost 4 bases and the J segment 6 bases; nucleotides outside the gene matches: 16. Germline assignment: CDR1 GTSNPN and CDR2 SVGIG (reference sequence). The CDR3 length is 16 residues. The CDR3, as DNA: TGTGCCTGGATTCGGGACAGGCTGAATGATTTGGATGGCTACACCTTC. This translates into CAWIRDRLNDLDGYTF.

The chain combines TRBV9 with TRBJ2-5; D uncertain. CDR1 and CDR2 (germline): SGDLS, YYNGEE. The V gene lost 0 bases and the J gene lost 5 bases, with 14 bases spanning the gap. The CDR3 loop spans 15 amino acids. In nucleotides, the CDR3 is TGTGCCAGCAGCGTAGCAGCCCGCATGGGGGAGACCCAGTACTTC. It is translated as CASSVAARMGETQYF.

The rearrangement links TRBV7-8 to TRBJ2-6; D call uncertain. The CDR3 contains 15 residues. V dropped 1 base and J dropped 1 base, with 5 bases sitting between them. The germline V gene has CDR1 SGHVS and CDR2 FQNEAQ. CDR3 sequence reads: CASSLGVSGANVLTF. The CDR3 nucleotides are TGTGCCAGCAGCTTAGGGGTTTCTGGGGCCAACGTCCTGACTTTC.

V and J are TRBV5-1 and TRBJ1-4; D unclear. The CDR3 runs to 14 residues. V dropped 3 bases and J dropped 2 bases, with 8 bases sitting between them. The germline V gene has CDR1 SGHRS and CDR2 YFSETQ. DNA of the CDR3: TGCGCCAGCAGCTACGGGAGTACTAATGAAAAACTGTTTTTT. This codes for CASSYGSTNEKLFF.

The V gene is TRBV5-8, the J gene TRBJ1-2; D gene unclear. V was clipped by 4 bases and J by 4 bases, with 8 bases between them. The CDR3 length is 12 residues. Germline CDR1 SGHTS, CDR2 YDEGEE. Here the CDR3 DNA reads TGTGCCAGCAGCCGTTTATCCTATGGCTACACCTTC. The encoded protein is CASSRLSYGYTF. Based on the CDR3 plus reference TRBV5-8 and TRBJ1-2, the full variable domain is EAGVTQSPTHLIKTRGQQATLRCSPISGHTSVYWYQQALGLGLQFLLWYDEGEERNRGNFPPRFSGRQFPNYSSELNVNALELEDSALYLCASSRLSYGYTFGSGTRLTVV.

This sequence joins TRBV14 and TRBJ2-1; weak D call: TRBD2 (6 bases). Germline-derived CDR1 and CDR2 are SGHDN and FVKESK. V dropped 6 bases and J dropped 3 bases, with 9 bases sitting between them. The CDR3 is 13 residues long. As DNA, the CDR3 is TGTGCCAGCAGTTGGAGGGACTACAATGAGCAGTTCTTC. Amino acids: CASSWRDYNEQFF.

This sequence joins TRBV2 and TRBJ1-2; 10 bases fit TRBD1. CDR3 length: 17 amino acids. Germline values: CDR1 SNHLY, CDR2 FYNNEI. With V trimmed by 2 bases and J by 6 bases, 12 bases remained unmatched. This CDR3 is CASSEWGADRGQDGYTF. CDR3 in DNA: TGTGCCAGCAGTGAATGGGGGGCCGACAGGGGGCAGGATGGCTACACCTTC. Full variable domain (missing parts from reference TRBV2 and TRBJ1-2): EPEVTQTPSHQVTQMGQEVILRCVPISNHLYFYWYRQILGQKVEFLVSFYNNEISEKSEIFDDQFSVERPDGSNFTLKIRSTKLEDSAMYFCASSEWGADRGQDGYTFGSGTRLTVV.

V and J are TRBV2 and TRBJ2-1, with TRBD2 matching 11 bases. The V gene's germline CDR1 is SNHLY and CDR2 FYNNEI. This CDR3 is built from 16 residues. After removal of 6 bases from V and 7 bases from J, the junction contained 11 bases not matched to a gene. Here the CDR3 reads CASREMGLADGNEQFF. The CDR3 bases are TGTGCCAGCAGGGAGATGGGACTAGCGGACGGGAATGAGCAGTTCTTC.

This chain joins TRBV6-5 and TRBJ2-6, with D uncertain. The germline CDR1 and CDR2 sequences are MNHEY and SVGAGI. V was cut by 4 bases and J by 6 bases, with 13 bases left in between. The CDR3 is 15 amino acids. The CDR3 spells CASSLVQAQANVLTF. The CDR3 region has the DNA TGTGCCAGCAGTTTGGTGCAAGCTCAGGCCAACGTCCTGACTTTC.

The genes are TRBV6-1 and TRBJ2-2; D gene uncertain. V lost 1 base, J lost 6 bases, and 9 bases lay in between. CDR1 and CDR2 (germline): MNHNS, SASEGT. This CDR3 region has 14 residues. DNA for the CDR3: TGTGCCAGCAGTGAAGTTTCATTATCCGGGGAGCTGTTTTTT. It codes for CASSEVSLSGELFF.

The chain employs TRBV7-8 and TRBJ1-2, with D unresolved. The length of the CDR3 is 15 residues. Germline-derived CDR1 and CDR2 are SGHVS and FQNEAQ. V was cut by 5 bases and J by 7 bases, with 20 bases left in between. The CDR3 here is CASSPTLRVGGGYTF. The CDR3 nucleotides read TGTGCCAGCAGCCCGACTTTAAGGGTAGGCGGTGGCTACACCTTC.

This clone was observed a few times. The chain employs TRBV30 and TRBJ2-6; D unclear. Per the germline V gene, CDR1 is GTSNPN and CDR2 is SVGIG (reference sequence). The CDR3 extends over 13 amino acids. V was pared by 0 bases and J by 4 bases, with 4 bases between. CDR3 coding DNA: TGTGCCTGGAGTGTAAAAGGGGCCAACGTCCTGACTTTC. It is translated as CAWSVKGANVLTF.

This rearrangement joins TRBV4-2 to TRBJ1-5; no reliable D call. Germline V CDR1 and CDR2: LGHNA, YNFKEQ. This CDR3 is 15 amino acids long. V dropped 4 bases and J dropped 6 bases, with 16 bases sitting between them. The CDR3: CASSPEGGRGQPQHF. The CDR3 bases are TGTGCCAGCAGCCCGGAAGGAGGGCGAGGTCAGCCCCAGCATTTT.

The V gene is TRBV6-5, the J gene TRBJ2-7; D uncertain. Germline CDR1 reads MNHEY; CDR2 reads SVGAGI. V was pared by 7 bases and J by 0 bases, with 4 bases between. This CDR3 is 11 amino acids long. The CDR3 DNA reads TGTGCCAGCACTAGCTCCTACGAGCAGTACTTC. It specifies CASTSSYEQYF.

This clone showed up just a few times. The chain links TRBV2 to TRBJ1-6; no reliable D call. The length of the CDR3 is 14 residues. Germline V gives CDR1 SNHLY, CDR2 FYNNEI. Trimming cost V 5 bases and J 5 bases, with 10 bases left between them. The CDR3 coding sequence is TGTGCCAGCAGTAAGGGCCCGGATAATTCACCCCTCCACTTT. This sequence encodes CASSKGPDNSPLHF.

CDR3 sequence reads: CASRQTGGYGYTF. The CDR3 DNA sequence: TGTGCCAGCAGGCAGACAGGGGGCTATGGCTACACCTTC. This chain uses TRBV6-5 with TRBJ1-2, with 9 bases lining up with TRBD1. CDR1 is MNHEY, CDR2 SVGAGI, per germline. The CDR3 is made up of 13 amino acids. Losses at the gene ends were 6 bases for V and 4 bases for J; bases not matched to a gene: 3.

The chain joins TRBV6-1 to TRBJ2-7; unclear D gene. Germline CDR1 is MNHNS and CDR2 is SASEGT. V was cut by 4 bases and J by 4 bases, with 11 bases left in between. This CDR3 has 13 amino acids. CDR3 bases: TGTGCCAGCAGTGTTGAACCTTATTACGAGCAGTACTTC. Translation gives CASSVEPYYEQYF.

The chain couples TRBV7-3 to TRBJ2-1; 11 positions agree with TRBD2. This CDR3 has 15 residues. Germline trimming cut 5 bases from V and 2 bases from J; bases unmatched to any gene: 2. The germline gives CDR1 SGHTA, CDR2 FQGTGA. The CDR3 bases are TGTGCCAGCAGCCTAGCGGGAGGAGCCTACAATGAGCAGTTCTTC. It encodes CASSLAGGAYNEQFF. Full variable domain (rest looked up from reference TRBV7-3 and TRBJ2-1): GAGVSQTPSNKVTEKGKYVELRCDPISGHTALYWYRQSLGQGPEFLIYFQGTGAADDSGLPNDRFFAVRPEGSVSTLKIQRTERGDSAVYLCASSLAGGAYNEQFFGPGTRLTVL.